This TCR beta chain is drawn from a study of T-cell reconstitution after alpha-beta-depleted transplantation in children. The CDR3 extends over 15 amino acids. V gave up 3 bases and J gave up 0 bases; unmatched junction bases: 5. Germline CDR1 is MNHNS and CDR2 is SASEGT. For TCRbeta, the library was prepared with unique molecular identifiers. TCRdb used MiXCR to reprocess the PCR reads, holding one entry per CDR3 protein. The sample consists of roughly 350,000 distinct CDR3 sequences, about 9.4% of them appearing once. The clonotype was recovered from a human donor who donated a stem cell graft to a child with acute lymphoblastic leukemia. Sequences were derived from PBMCs from the stem cell graft donor, sampled from the stem cell graft. J is TRBJ2-7 and V is TRBV6-1, with 7 bases that match TRBD2. As DNA, the CDR3 is TGTGCCAGCAGTGAGAGCGGGATGCTCTCCTACGAGCAGTACTTC. This gives the protein CASSESGMLSYEQYF.